This T cell receptor beta chain was captured in a study of vaccination and CD4 T cells after COVID-19. Study overall: The peptides that stimulated the cells were overlapping spike peptides from SARS-CoV-2, HCoV-NL63, HCoV-OC43 and HCoV-229E.

Details on this clonotype: Its specificity is unknown.

Germline V gene sequence: CDR1 DFQATT, CDR2 SNEGSKA (reference sequence). Germline trimming cut 3 bases from V and 4 bases from J; bases unmatched to any gene: 6. The CDR3 loop spans 14 amino acids. Treatment in this sample: roughly 10-day PBMC culture with coronavirus spike peptide pools or control peptides (ViraFEST assay). General study points: Relatively small numbers of convalescent patients were studied, with no early post-infection timepoints included.

The Oncomine TCR Beta short-read assay sequenced DNA from cultured CD4+ T cells. One entry per CDR3 protein, called by TCRdb with MiXCR from the PCR reads. The sample yields about 20,000 distinct CDR3 sequences, around 46% seen once. The chain has TRBV20-1 and TRBJ2-3, with 8 bases identical to TRBD2. The source material was CD4+ T cells from blood, cultured in vitro, sampled after SARS-CoV-2 vaccination. This clonotype originated in a human donor who had recovered from COVID-19. CDR3 residues: CSAREDGGADTQYF. The CDR3 DNA is TGCAGTGCTAGGGAGGACGGGGGGGCAGATACGCAGTATTTT.